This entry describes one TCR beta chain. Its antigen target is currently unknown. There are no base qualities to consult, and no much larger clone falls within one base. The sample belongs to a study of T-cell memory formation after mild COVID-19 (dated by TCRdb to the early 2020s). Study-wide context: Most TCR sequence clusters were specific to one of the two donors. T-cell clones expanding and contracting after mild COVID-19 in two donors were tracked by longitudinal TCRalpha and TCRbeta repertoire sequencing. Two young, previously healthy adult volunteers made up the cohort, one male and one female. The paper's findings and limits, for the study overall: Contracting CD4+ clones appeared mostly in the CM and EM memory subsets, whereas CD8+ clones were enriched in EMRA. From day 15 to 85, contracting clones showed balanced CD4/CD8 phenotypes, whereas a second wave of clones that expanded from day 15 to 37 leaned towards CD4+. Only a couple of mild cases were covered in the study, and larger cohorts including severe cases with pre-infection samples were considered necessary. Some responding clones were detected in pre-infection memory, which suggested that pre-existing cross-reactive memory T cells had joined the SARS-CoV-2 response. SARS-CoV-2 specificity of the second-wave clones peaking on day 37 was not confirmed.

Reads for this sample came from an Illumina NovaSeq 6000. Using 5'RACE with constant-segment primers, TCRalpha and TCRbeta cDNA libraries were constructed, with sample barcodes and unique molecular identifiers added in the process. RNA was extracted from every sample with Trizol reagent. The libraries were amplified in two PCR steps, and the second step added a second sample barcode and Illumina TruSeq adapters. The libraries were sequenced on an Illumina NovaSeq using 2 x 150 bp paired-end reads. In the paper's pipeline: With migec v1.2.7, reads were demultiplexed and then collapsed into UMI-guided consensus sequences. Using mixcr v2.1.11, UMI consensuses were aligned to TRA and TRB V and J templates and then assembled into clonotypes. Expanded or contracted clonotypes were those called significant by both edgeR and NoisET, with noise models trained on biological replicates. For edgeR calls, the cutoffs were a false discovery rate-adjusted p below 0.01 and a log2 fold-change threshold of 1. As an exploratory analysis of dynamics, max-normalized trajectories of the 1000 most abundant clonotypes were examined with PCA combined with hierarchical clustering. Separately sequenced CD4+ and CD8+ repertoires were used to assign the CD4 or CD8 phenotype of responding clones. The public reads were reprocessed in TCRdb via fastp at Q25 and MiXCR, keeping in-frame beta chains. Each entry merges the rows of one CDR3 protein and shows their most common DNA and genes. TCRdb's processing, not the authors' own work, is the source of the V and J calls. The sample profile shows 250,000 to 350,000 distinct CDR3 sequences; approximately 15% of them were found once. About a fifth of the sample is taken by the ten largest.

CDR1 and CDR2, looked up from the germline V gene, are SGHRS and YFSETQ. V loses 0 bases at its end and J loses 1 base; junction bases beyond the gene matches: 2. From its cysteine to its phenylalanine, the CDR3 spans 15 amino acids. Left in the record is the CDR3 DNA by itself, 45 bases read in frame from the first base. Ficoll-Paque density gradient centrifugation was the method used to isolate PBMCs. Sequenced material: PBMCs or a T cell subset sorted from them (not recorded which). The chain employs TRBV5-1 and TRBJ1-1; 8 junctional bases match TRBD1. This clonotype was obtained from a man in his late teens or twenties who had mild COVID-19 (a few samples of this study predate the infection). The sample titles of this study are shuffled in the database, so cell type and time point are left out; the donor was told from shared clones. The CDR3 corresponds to CASSLGTGQNTEAFF. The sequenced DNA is TGCGCCAGCAGCTTGGGGACAGGGCAGAACACTGAAGCTTTCTTT. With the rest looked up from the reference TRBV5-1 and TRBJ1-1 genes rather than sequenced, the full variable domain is KAGVTQTPRYLIKTRGQQVTLSCSPISGHRSVSWYQQTPGQGLQFLFEYFSETQRNKGNFPGRFSGRQFSNSRSEMNVSTLELGDSALYLCASSLGTGQNTEAFFGQGTRLTVV.